Listed below are T cell receptor beta chains from one sample, sequenced in a study of blood T cell repertoires in COVID-19. The method was immunoSEQ multiplex PCR; TCRdb's version includes in-frame clones alone and lacks a portion of them. The data hold approximately 170,000 clones, with around 90% observed a single time. Sequenced material: PBMCs or T cells enriched from blood (not recorded which). These receptors all stem from a young woman who had recovered from COVID-19. CDR3s include the opening cysteine and the closing phenylalanine or tryptophan. A D gene is named only where the DNA matches it firmly. Only some rows state a clone size, as once, few, many or a class for expanded clones.

j_call,cdr3_length,v_call,clone_size,d_call,cdr3_aa,cdr3_nt
TRBJ1-5,13,TRBV19,NA,NA,CASSIGRNQPQHF,TGTGCCAGTAGTATAGGGCGCAATCAGCCCCAGCATTTT
TRBJ1-5,17,TRBV7-2,NA,NA,CASSLADTGLGNQPQHF,TGTGCCAGCAGCTTAGCCGACACGGGATTGGGCAATCAGCCCCAGCATTTT
TRBJ1-2,14,TRBV19,NA,NA,CASTQKGQGYGYTF,TGTGCCAGTACCCAAAAGGGGCAGGGTTACGGCTACACCTTC
TRBJ1-4,15,TRBV14,NA,NA,CASSFGGVSSEKLFF,TGTGCCAGCAGCTTCGGAGGGGTATCGAGTGAAAAACTGTTTTTT
TRBJ2-1,16,TRBV6-5,NA,TRBD2,CASSYSTSGRANEQFF,TGTGCCAGCAGTTACTCCACTAGCGGGAGGGCCAATGAGCAGTTCTTC
TRBJ1-5,11,TRBV28,NA,NA,CASSFEGGQHF,TGTGCCAGCAGTTTTGAAGGAGGTCAGCATTTT
TRBJ1-2,15,TRBV7-2,once,NA,CASSHGLGANYGYTF,TGTGCCAGCAGCCACGGTTTGGGAGCTAACTATGGCTACACCTTC
TRBJ2-1,17,TRBV24-1,NA,TRBD2,CATSDFESGSSYNEQFF,TGTGCCACCAGTGATTTTGAGAGCGGGAGCTCCTACAATGAGCAGTTCTTC
TRBJ1-1,15,TRBV7-9,NA,TRBD1,CASSLGTGSNTEAFF,TGTGCCAGCAGCTTAGGGACAGGCTCGAACACTGAAGCTTTCTTT
TRBJ2-7,13,TRBV29-1,NA,TRBD2,CSVGSGGTYEQYF,TGCAGCGTTGGATCGGGGGGTACCTACGAGCAGTACTTC
TRBJ2-5,18,TRBV27,few,TRBD2,CASSLFLPGGPGRETQYF,TGTGCCAGCAGTTTATTTCTTCCGGGGGGGCCAGGTAGAGAGACCCAGTACTTC
TRBJ2-3,15,TRBV5-1,NA,NA,CASSLEERPQDTQYF,TGCGCCAGCAGCTTGGAGGAGCGACCTCAGGATACGCAGTATTTT
TRBJ2-2,13,TRBV28,NA,NA,CASKGEGAGELFF,TGTGCCAGCAAGGGGGAAGGGGCCGGGGAGCTGTTTTTT
TRBJ1-1,10,TRBV5-8,NA,NA,CASSQNEAFF,TGTGCCAGCAGCCAGAATGAAGCTTTCTTT
TRBJ2-7,16,TRBV6-5,NA,NA,CASSLVPVPTPYEQYF,TGTGCCAGCAGTTTAGTTCCGGTCCCAACCCCTTACGAGCAGTACTTC
TRBJ2-1,14,TRBV28,NA,TRBD2,CASSLLAGGPEQFF,TGTGCCAGCAGTTTGCTAGCGGGGGGTCCTGAGCAGTTCTTC
TRBJ2-3,14,TRBV27,NA,NA,CASSVTEGADTQYF,TGTGCCAGCAGTGTAACAGAGGGGGCAGATACGCAGTATTTT
TRBJ2-3,19,TRBV28,once,NA,CASTRATISGGRLGDTQYF,TGTGCCAGCACCCGGGCAACGATAAGCGGTGGCAGGCTTGGAGATACGCAGTATTTT
TRBJ1-4,14,TRBV4-1,NA,TRBD1,CASSRTGGFEKLFF,TGCGCCAGCAGCCGGACAGGGGGGTTCGAAAAACTGTTTTTT
TRBJ2-7,15,TRBV27,NA,TRBD2,CASSLDREGRYEQYF,TGTGCCAGCAGTTTGGACCGGGAGGGCCGGTACGAGCAGTACTTC
TRBJ1-1,15,TRBV18,few,NA,CASSPRDSLFTEAFF,TGTGCCAGCTCACCCCGGGACTCACTTTTCACTGAAGCTTTCTTT
TRBJ2-5,18,TRBV7-2,NA,TRBD2,CASSLVLAGGPLRETQYF,TGTGCCAGCAGCTTAGTACTAGCGGGGGGGCCACTTAGGGAGACCCAGTACTTC
TRBJ2-5,18,TRBV27,NA,NA,CASSPVAGQTRSKETQYF,TGTGCCAGCAGTCCCGTAGCCGGCCAGACTAGGAGTAAAGAGACCCAGTACTTC
TRBJ2-4,17,TRBV3-1/TRBV3-2,NA,TRBD1,CASSHGTGGPAGNIQYF,TGTGCCAGCAGCCATGGAACAGGGGGACCAGCGGGAAACATTCAGTACTTC
TRBJ1-6,17,TRBV7-6,few,NA,CASSQFDRTEVNSPLHF,TGTGCCAGCAGCCAATTTGACAGGACTGAGGTGAATTCACCCCTCCACTTT
TRBJ1-2,15,TRBV7-2,NA,TRBD1,CASSPRTGDKGGYTF,TGTGCCAGCAGCCCCAGGACAGGGGATAAGGGTGGCTACACCTTC
TRBJ1-2,14,TRBV5-6,NA,TRBD1,CASSYTGGDYGYTF,TGTGCCAGCAGCTACACAGGGGGCGACTATGGCTACACCTTC
TRBJ1-2,16,TRBV28,NA,TRBD1,CASSYRQGTMSYGYTF,TGTGCCAGCAGCTACCGACAGGGGACAATGAGTTATGGCTACACCTTC
TRBJ1-3,15,TRBV6-5,NA,NA,CASSTITDAGNTIYF,TGTGCCAGCAGTACAATAACAGATGCTGGAAACACCATATATTTT
TRBJ2-1,17,TRBV7-2,NA,TRBD2,CASSSGLARSSYNEQFF,TGTGCCAGCAGCTCGGGACTAGCTCGGAGCTCCTACAATGAGCAGTTCTTC
TRBJ2-1,11,TRBV2,NA,TRBD2,CATHSGGEQFF,TGTGCCACCCACAGCGGGGGTGAGCAGTTCTTC
TRBJ2-3,16,TRBV2,NA,TRBD1,CASSTGTGGLTDTQYF,TGTGCCAGCAGTACCGGGACAGGGGGCCTCACAGATACGCAGTATTTT
TRBJ2-7,13,TRBV5-4,once,NA,CASSSGVSYEQYF,TGTGCCAGCAGCTCAGGCGTCTCCTACGAGCAGTACTTC
TRBJ2-7,15,TRBV3-1/TRBV3-2,NA,TRBD2,CASSPWGAGAYEQYF,TGTGCCAGCAGTCCCTGGGGAGCGGGGGCCTACGAGCAGTACTTC
TRBJ1-3,15,TRBV11-2,NA,TRBD1,CASSRNRGSGNTIYF,TGTGCCAGCAGCCGGAACAGGGGATCAGGAAACACCATATATTTT
TRBJ1-5,18,TRBV28,NA,TRBD1,CASSYHPGTGNSNQPQHF,TGTGCCAGCAGTTACCACCCGGGGACAGGAAATAGCAATCAGCCCCAGCATTTT
TRBJ1-4,14,TRBV29-1,NA,TRBD1,CSVETGVDNEKLFF,TGCAGCGTTGAGACAGGGGTGGATAATGAAAAACTGTTTTTT
TRBJ1-1,15,TRBV18,NA,TRBD1,CASSPSGGADTEAFF,TGTGCCAGCTCACCCTCAGGGGGCGCCGACACTGAAGCTTTCTTT
TRBJ1-2,15,TRBV6-4,NA,TRBD1,CASSASRGCDYGYTF,TGTGCCAGCAGTGCCTCCAGGGGGTGTGACTATGGCTACACCTTC
TRBJ1-4,10,TRBV6-4,NA,TRBD1,CARTQGGLFF,TGTGCCAGGACCCAGGGGGGACTGTTTTTT
TRBJ1-1,14,TRBV11-3,NA,NA,CASSARRGGNRYGF,TGTGCCAGCAGCGCACGAAGGGGTGGGAATCGGTATGGATTT
TRBJ2-1,17,TRBV4-1,NA,TRBD2,CASSQAVGTNRINEQFF,TGCGCCAGCAGCCAAGCTGTCGGGACTAACAGAATCAATGAGCAGTTCTTC
TRBJ1-2,16,TRBV28,NA,TRBD1,CASSPNFGQGGYGYTF,TGTGCCAGCAGTCCCAACTTCGGACAGGGTGGGTATGGCTACACCTTC
TRBJ1-2,12,TRBV30,NA,TRBD1,CAWVGTGEGYTF,TGTGCCTGGGTGGGAACAGGGGAAGGCTACACCTTC
TRBJ1-1,13,TRBV6-5,NA,TRBD1,CASRTTGGTEAFF,TGTGCCAGCAGAACTACAGGGGGCACTGAAGCTTTCTTT
TRBJ1-1,15,TRBV18,once,NA,CASPMVSILNTEAFF,TGTGCCAGCCCTATGGTGTCGATTTTGAACACTGAAGCTTTCTTT